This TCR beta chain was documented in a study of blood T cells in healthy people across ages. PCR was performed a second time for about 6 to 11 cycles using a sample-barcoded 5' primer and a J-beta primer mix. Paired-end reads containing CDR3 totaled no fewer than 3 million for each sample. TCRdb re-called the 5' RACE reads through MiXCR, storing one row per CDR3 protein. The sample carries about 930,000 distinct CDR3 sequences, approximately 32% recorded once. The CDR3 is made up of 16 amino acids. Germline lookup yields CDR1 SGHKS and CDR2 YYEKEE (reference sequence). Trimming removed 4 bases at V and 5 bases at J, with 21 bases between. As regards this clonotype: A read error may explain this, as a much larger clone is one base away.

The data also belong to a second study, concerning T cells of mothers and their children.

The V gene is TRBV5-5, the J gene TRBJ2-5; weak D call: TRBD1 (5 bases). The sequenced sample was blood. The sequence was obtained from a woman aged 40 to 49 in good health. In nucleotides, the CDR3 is TGTGCCAGCAGCCCGGATGGGATAAGTGGGGCGGAGACCCAGTACTTC. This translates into CASSPDGISGAETQYF.